The 30 T cell receptor beta chains in this list originate from one sample, sequenced in a study of identical twins. TCRdb fed the 5' RACE reads into MiXCR, producing one record per CDR3 protein. The sample has around 340,000 distinct CDR3 sequences; roughly 10% are singletons. Sequenced material: naive T cells sorted from blood. These TCRs come from a woman aged 45-60 years in good health.

The rearrangement uses TRBV2 and TRBJ2-1; a weak D match, TRBD2 (6 bases). The length of the CDR3 is 15 residues. V was shortened by 4 bases and J by 8 bases, with 18 bases between the two germline ends. The V gene's germline CDR1 is SNHLY and CDR2 FYNNEI. Here the CDR3 reads CASSGNGGDGDEQFF. The CDR3 nucleotides read TGTGCCAGCAGTGGGAACGGCGGGGATGGGGATGAGCAGTTCTTC.

A few counts support this clonotype. The rearrangement joins TRBV4-1 to TRBJ1-5, with D unclear. The CDR3 runs to 15 residues. Germline values: CDR1 MGHRA, CDR2 YSYEKL. The V end was cut by 0 bases, the J end by 8 bases, with 14 bases between. The CDR3 here is CASSQDRGAGEPQHF. Here the CDR3 DNA reads TGCGCCAGCAGCCAAGACCGAGGAGCCGGGGAGCCCCAGCATTTT.

Written as DNA, the CDR3 is TGTGCCAGCAGCGTGAGGGCGGGAGGGCCCAATGAGCAGTTCTTC. As protein: CASSVRAGGPNEQFF. The V call is TRBV9, the J call TRBJ2-1, with 9 positions matching TRBD2. After removal of 2 bases from V and 6 bases from J, the junction contained 6 bases not matched to a gene. The CDR3 contains 15 residues. Per the germline V gene, CDR1 is SGDLS and CDR2 is YYNGEE.

This clonotype was found a few times. The chain couples TRBV7-3 to TRBJ2-7; 10 bases agree with TRBD1. V was clipped by 6 bases and J by 6 bases; unmatched bases: 11. This CDR3 is 15 amino acids long. Germline lookup yields CDR1 SGHTA and CDR2 FQGTGA. CDR3 sequence reads: CASSFTGTGAGEQYF. DNA of the CDR3: TGTGCCAGCAGTTTTACCGGGACAGGGGCAGGCGAGCAGTACTTC.

Concerning this clonotype: The junction does not match germline at one end; this may be a read error. This chain links TRBV14 with TRBJ1-1, with 8 bases identical to TRBD1. Looked up from germline, CDR1 is SGHDN and CDR2 is FVKESK. The CDR3 is made up of 15 amino acids. CDR3 DNA sequence: TGTGCCAGCAGCCACCGGACAGGGCTGAAGACTGAAGCTTTCTTT. Translating it yields CASSHRTGLKTEAFF. Supplemented by reference TRBV14 and TRBJ1-1, the full variable domain reads EAGVTQFPSHSVIEKGQTVTLRCDPISGHDNLYWYRRVMGKEIKFLLHFVKESKQDESGMPNNRFLAERTGGTYSTLKVQPAELEDSGVYFCASSHRTGLKTEAFFGQGTRLTVV.

In this sample, this clonotype turned up once. Possible read error: a much larger clone is one base away. V usage is TRBV12-3 or TRBV12-4 and J usage is TRBJ2-3; 7 bases line up with TRBD2. The CDR3 is made up of 20 amino acids. V was clipped by 5 bases and J by 2 bases; unmatched bases: 22. The CDR3: CASSPGTNGGRAQFTDTQYF. The DNA for the CDR3 is TGTGCCAGCAGTCCTGGGACTAACGGGGGTAGAGCCCAATTCACAGATACGCAGTATTTT.

This clonotype was seen a few times. V gene TRBV21-1 combines with J gene TRBJ2-7. TRBV21-1 is marked as a pseudogene. The CDR3 runs to 14 residues. Written as DNA, the CDR3 is TGTGCCAGCAGCAAATTTTTAGGTGGCTACGAGCAGTACGTC. It translates to CASSKFLGGYEQYV.

The chain links TRBV5-1 to TRBJ2-5, with D perhaps TRBD1 or TRBD2 (5 bases each). The germline V gene encodes CDR1 SGHRS and CDR2 YFSETQ. V dropped 1 base and J dropped 5 bases, with 15 bases sitting between them. CDR3 size: 15 residues. CDR3: CASSLRGVDRETQYF. For the CDR3, the DNA is TGCGCCAGCAGCTTGAGGGGAGTAGATAGGGAGACCCAGTACTTC. The full variable domain, completed using reference TRBV5-1 and TRBJ2-5, is KAGVTQTPRYLIKTRGQQVTLSCSPISGHRSVSWYQQTPGQGLQFLFEYFSETQRNKGNFPGRFSGRQFSNSRSEMNVSTLELGDSALYLCASSLRGVDRETQYFGPGTRLLVL.

This clonotype was seen a handful of times. The gene calls are TRBV12-3 or TRBV12-4 and TRBJ2-5; either TRBD1 or TRBD2 may supply D (5 bases each). The CDR3 has 17 residues. With 0 bases removed from V and 8 bases from J, the gap between germline ends came to 22 bases. The chain's CDR3 is CASSLAALGDRLVTQYF. The DNA of the CDR3 is TGTGCCAGCAGTTTAGCCGCTCTAGGGGACCGCTTAGTTACCCAGTACTTC.

This clonotype has just a few counts. The rearrangement joins TRBV6-5 to TRBJ2-3, with D hard to call. The CDR3 has 13 amino acids. The germline gives CDR1 MNHEY, CDR2 SVGAGI. The V end was cut by 6 bases, the J end by 2 bases, with 9 bases between. CDR3: CASREPHTDTQYF. The CDR3 DNA sequence: TGTGCCAGCAGGGAACCCCACACAGATACGCAGTATTTT.

The table lists this clonotype with many counts. This chain links TRBV29-1 with TRBJ2-5; no definite D call. The CDR3 spans 12 residues. Germline-derived CDR1 and CDR2 are SQVTM and ANQGSEA. The CDR3 DNA is TGCGGGGTCCTGGGCCAATGGGAGACCCAGTACTTC. Translated: CGVLGQWETQYF.

Only a few counts were recorded for this clonotype. The chain joins TRBV2 to TRBJ2-1; D is tentatively TRBD1 or TRBD2 (5 bases each). V was clipped by 4 bases and J by 2 bases, with 12 bases between them. Germline CDR1 and CDR2: SNHLY and FYNNEI. The CDR3 loop spans 15 amino acids. CDR3 in amino acids: CASSGRDATYNEQFF. The CDR3 region has the DNA TGTGCCAGCAGTGGACGGGACGCCACCTACAATGAGCAGTTCTTC.

This clonotype showed up many times. The V and J genes are TRBV15 and TRBJ2-1; no reliable D call. V was clipped by 1 base and J by 9 bases, with 10 bases between them. This CDR3 is 13 amino acids long. Germline loops: CDR1 LNHNV, CDR2 YYDKDF (reference sequence). CDR3 DNA sequence: TGTGCCACCAGCAGAGGGTCCCCGGGTGAGCAGTTCTTC. It codes for CATSRGSPGEQFF.

This clonotype showed up just a few times. V usage is TRBV24-1 and J usage is TRBJ1-2; no firm D call. The CDR3 covers 13 residues. Germline lookup yields CDR1 KGHDR and CDR2 SFDVKD. V was shortened by 4 bases and J by 4 bases, with 9 bases between the two germline ends. CDR3 amino acids: CATSDQDLYGYTF. In nucleotides, the CDR3 is TGTGCCACCAGTGACCAGGACCTCTATGGCTACACCTTC.

On this clonotype itself: A read error is possible here, since a much larger clone lies one base away. The chain has TRBV5-5 and TRBJ2-2, with 8 bases that match TRBD2. CDR3 size: 16 residues. Germline assignment: CDR1 SGHKS and CDR2 YYEKEE (reference sequence). DNA for the CDR3: TGTGCCGGCAGCTTTGGAGCGGGAGTAATTACCGGGGAGCTGTTTTTT. This codes for CAGSFGAGVITGELFF.

V is TRBV2 and J is TRBJ2-7, with TRBD1 matching over 7 bases. With 9 bases clipped from V and 8 bases from J, the junction kept 13 bases outside the gene matches. Germline V gives CDR1 SNHLY, CDR2 FYNNEI. The CDR3 loop spans 13 amino acids. The CDR3 DNA follows: TGTGCCAGACAGACAGGGCCCAGGGGAAAGCAGTACTTC. It encodes CARQTGPRGKQYF.

The chain recombines TRBV5-4 with TRBJ2-5; no reliable D call. The CDR3 has 13 residues. Germline CDR1 reads SGHNT; CDR2 reads YYREEE (reference sequence). Trimming stripped 5 bases from V and 1 base from J, with 9 bases between. The CDR3 sequence is CASSQNSQETQYF. The CDR3 nucleotides are TGTGCCAGCAGTCAGAACTCCCAAGAGACCCAGTACTTC.

The sample holds a few counts of this clonotype. The V gene is TRBV20-1, the J gene TRBJ2-5; D unclear. The CDR3 length is 12 residues. The V end lost 6 bases, the J end lost 5 bases, and 13 bases lay between the germline ends. Looked up from germline, CDR1 is DFQATT and CDR2 is SNEGSKA (reference sequence). DNA for the CDR3: TGCAGTGCCCACCAGCTGCGGGAGACCCAGTACTTC. Translated: CSAHQLRETQYF.

This clonotype was seen ten or more times. The V call is TRBV5-1, the J call TRBJ2-7; perhaps D is TRBD1 or TRBD2 (6 bases each). This CDR3 contains 17 residues. V dropped 8 bases and J dropped 0 bases, with 24 bases sitting between them. Germline CDR1 and CDR2: SGHRS and YFSETQ. The CDR3 DNA follows: TGCGCCAGTCACGGCTTGATGACGGGGGCTAGCTCCTACGAGCAGTACTTC. It codes for CASHGLMTGASSYEQYF.

The chain employs TRBV29-1 and TRBJ2-7; the D gene is possibly TRBD2 (6 bases). The germline V and J ends were trimmed by 8 bases and 4 bases, with 12 bases remaining between them. Germline V gives CDR1 SQVTM, CDR2 ANQGSEA. This CDR3 contains 11 residues. This chain's CDR3 is CSFSGQYEQYF. The CDR3, as DNA: TGCAGCTTTAGCGGCCAATACGAGCAGTACTTC.

This clonotype was seen many times. This chain joins TRBV29-1 and TRBJ2-7; D possibly corresponds to TRBD1 (5 bases). The CDR3 loop spans 13 amino acids. Germline CDR1 is SQVTM and CDR2 is ANQGSEA. V gave up 3 bases and J gave up 4 bases, with 13 bases separating them. In DNA, the CDR3 is TGCAGCGTTGAGGGGCAGGCTGATTACGAGCAGTACTTC. This sequence encodes CSVEGQADYEQYF.

This clonotype was seen a handful of times. This chain joins TRBV4-1 and TRBJ2-2, with TRBD1 identical over 9 bases. The V gene end was trimmed by 6 bases and the J gene end by 7 bases; junction bases not matched to a gene: 9. This CDR3 has 15 residues. Germline V gene lookup returns CDR1 MGHRA and CDR2 YSYEKL. CDR3 bases: TGCGCCAGCAGAACACCGGGACAGGGTATCGGGGAGCTGTTTTTT. Protein sequence: CASRTPGQGIGELFF.

V is TRBV3-1 and J is TRBJ1-2; 12 bases align to TRBD1. CDR1 and CDR2 from the germline V gene are LGHDT and YNNKEL (reference sequence). V lost 0 bases to trimming and J lost 7 bases; unmatched junction nucleotides: 9. This CDR3 has 17 residues. CDR3 in amino acids: CASSQDLPGQGARGYTF. CDR3 in DNA: TGTGCCAGCAGCCAAGATCTGCCGGGACAGGGGGCGCGTGGCTACACCTTC.

The chain employs TRBV4-1 and TRBJ2-7; TRBD2 matches at 13 bases. The CDR3 spans 16 residues. V trimming: 1 base; J trimming: 5 bases; junction bases outside the gene matches: 5. Looked up from germline, CDR1 is MGHRA and CDR2 is YSYEKL. The CDR3, as DNA: TGCGCCAGCAGCCAAGCACTAGCGGGAGGGCCCCACGAGCAGTACGTC. Its protein is CASSQALAGGPHEQYV.

V usage is TRBV29-1 and J usage is TRBJ2-3; 7 bases map to TRBD1. This CDR3 has 16 amino acids. V dropped 6 bases and J dropped 0; count of bases not matched to a gene: 12. CDR1 is SQVTM, CDR2 ANQGSEA, per germline. This CDR3 is CSVKPGQMTSTDTQYF. The CDR3 DNA is TGCAGCGTAAAACCGGGACAGATGACTAGCACAGATACGCAGTATTTT.

The sample holds a few counts of this clonotype. The V gene is TRBV5-1, the J gene TRBJ2-3; 8 bases are a match to TRBD1. V was pared by 4 bases and J by 14 bases, with 12 bases of the junction left unmatched. The V gene's germline CDR1 is SGHRS and CDR2 YFSETQ. The CDR3 length is 13 residues. The CDR3, as DNA: TGCGCCAGCAGCACATCAGCAGGGGGCGGCCCGTATTTT. This sequence encodes CASSTSAGGGPYF.

The table lists this clonotype with a few counts. V gene TRBV7-2 combines with J gene TRBJ1-3; 8 nucleotides align to TRBD1. The trim removed 5 bases at V and 7 bases at J, leaving 10 bases unmatched. Germline V gene data show CDR1 as SGHTA and CDR2 as FQGNSA. This CDR3 has 15 amino acids. This chain's CDR3 is CASSVPRTGRNTIYF. The CDR3 region has the DNA TGTGCCAGCAGCGTACCGCGGACAGGGAGGAACACCATATATTTT.

This clonotype came up a few times. This sequence joins TRBV11-3 and TRBJ2-2; D gene unclear. CDR1 and CDR2 (germline): SGHNT, YENEEA. V lost 5 bases to trimming and J lost 2 bases, with 12 bases between them. The CDR3 length is 15 residues. The CDR3 is CASSPGLPNTGELFF. The CDR3 bases are TGTGCCAGCAGCCCAGGCCTCCCTAACACCGGGGAGCTGTTTTTT.

The table lists this clonotype with a few counts. The chain links TRBV5-1 to TRBJ2-7, with TRBD2 matching over 7 bases. The CDR3 sequence is 14 residues long. V lost 4 bases to trimming and J lost 6 bases; unmatched junction nucleotides: 10. The germline CDR1 and CDR2 sequences are SGHRS and YFSETQ. CDR3 protein: CASSPRGVRGEQYF. DNA for the CDR3: TGCGCCAGCAGCCCCCGGGGGGTCCGCGGCGAGCAGTACTTC.

This chain uses TRBV7-8 with TRBJ2-1; 9 nucleotides align to TRBD1. The CDR3 covers 15 residues. CDR1 is SGHVS and CDR2 is FQNEAQ in the germline V gene. V lost 4 bases and J lost 6; bases outside the gene matches: 7. This chain's CDR3 is CASSSPGQGINEQFF. The CDR3 bases are TGTGCCAGCAGCTCGCCGGGACAGGGAATCAATGAGCAGTTCTTC.